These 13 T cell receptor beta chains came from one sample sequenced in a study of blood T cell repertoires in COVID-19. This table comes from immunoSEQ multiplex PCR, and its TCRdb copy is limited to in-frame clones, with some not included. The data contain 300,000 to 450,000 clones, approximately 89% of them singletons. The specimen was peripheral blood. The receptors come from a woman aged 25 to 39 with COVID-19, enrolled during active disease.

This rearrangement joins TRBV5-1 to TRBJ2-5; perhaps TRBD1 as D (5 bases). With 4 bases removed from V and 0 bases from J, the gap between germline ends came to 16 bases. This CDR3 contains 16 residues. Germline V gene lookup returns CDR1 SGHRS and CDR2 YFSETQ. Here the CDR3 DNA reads TGCGCCAGCAGCCCAGGTCTAGGGGCCCACCAAGAGACCCAGTACTTC. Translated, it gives CASSPGLGAHQETQYF.

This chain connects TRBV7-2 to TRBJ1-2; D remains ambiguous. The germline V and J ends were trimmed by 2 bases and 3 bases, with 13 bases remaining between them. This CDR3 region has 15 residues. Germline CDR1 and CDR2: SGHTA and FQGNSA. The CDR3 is CASSLRAGWDYGYTF. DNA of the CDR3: TGTGCCAGCAGCTTACGTGCGGGATGGGACTATGGCTACACCTTC.

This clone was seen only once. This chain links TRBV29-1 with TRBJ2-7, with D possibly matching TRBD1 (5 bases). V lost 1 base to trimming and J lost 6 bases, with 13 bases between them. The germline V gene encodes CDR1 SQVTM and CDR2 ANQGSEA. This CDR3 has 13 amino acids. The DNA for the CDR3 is TGCAGCGTTGAAGCGTCAGGGCTGTTCGAGCAGTACTTC. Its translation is CSVEASGLFEQYF.

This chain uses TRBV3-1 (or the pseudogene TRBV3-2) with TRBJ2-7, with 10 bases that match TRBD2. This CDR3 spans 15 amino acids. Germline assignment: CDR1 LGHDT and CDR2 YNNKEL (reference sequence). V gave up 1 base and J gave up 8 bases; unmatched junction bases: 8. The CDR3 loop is CASSQGGLAWGKQYF. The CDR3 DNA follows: TGTGCCAGCAGCCAAGGGGGACTAGCGTGGGGGAAGCAGTACTTC.

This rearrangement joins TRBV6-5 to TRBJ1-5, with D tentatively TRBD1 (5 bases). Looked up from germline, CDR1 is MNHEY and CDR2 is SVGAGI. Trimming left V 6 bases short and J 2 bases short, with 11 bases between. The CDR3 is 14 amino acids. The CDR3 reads CASRRGGGNQPQHF. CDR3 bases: TGTGCCAGCAGACGGGGCGGGGGCAATCAGCCCCAGCATTTT.

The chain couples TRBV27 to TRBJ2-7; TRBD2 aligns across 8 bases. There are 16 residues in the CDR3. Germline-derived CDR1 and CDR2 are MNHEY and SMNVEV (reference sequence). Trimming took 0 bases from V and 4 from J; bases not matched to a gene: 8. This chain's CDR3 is CASSLSTQGLVYEQYF. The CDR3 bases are TGTGCCAGCAGTTTATCGACCCAGGGACTAGTGTACGAGCAGTACTTC.

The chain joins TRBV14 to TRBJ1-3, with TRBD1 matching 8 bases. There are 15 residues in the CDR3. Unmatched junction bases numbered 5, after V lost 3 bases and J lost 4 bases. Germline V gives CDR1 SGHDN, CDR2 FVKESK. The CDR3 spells CASSQLTGGGNTIYF. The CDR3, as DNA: TGTGCCAGCAGCCAGCTAACAGGGGGAGGAAACACCATATATTTT.

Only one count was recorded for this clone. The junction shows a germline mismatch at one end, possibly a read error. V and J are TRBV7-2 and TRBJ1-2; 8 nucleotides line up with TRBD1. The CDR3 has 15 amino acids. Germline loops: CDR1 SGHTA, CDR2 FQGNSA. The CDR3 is CASSLGQGGQLLLIF. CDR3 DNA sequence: TGTGCCAGCAGCCTCGGACAGGGAGGACAACTTTTGTTAATCTTC.

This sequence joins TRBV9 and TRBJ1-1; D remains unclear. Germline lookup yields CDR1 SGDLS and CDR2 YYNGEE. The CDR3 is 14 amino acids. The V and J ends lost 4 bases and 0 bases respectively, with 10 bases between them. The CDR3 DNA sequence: TGTGCCAGCAGCCCCCCTGCGATGAACACTGAAGCTTTCTTT. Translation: CASSPPAMNTEAFF.

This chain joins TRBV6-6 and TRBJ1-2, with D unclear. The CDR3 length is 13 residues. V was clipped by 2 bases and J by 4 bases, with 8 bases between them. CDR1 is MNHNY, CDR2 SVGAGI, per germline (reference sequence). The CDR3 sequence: CASSYLGPYGYTF. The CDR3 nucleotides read TGTGCCAGCAGTTACCTAGGTCCCTATGGCTACACCTTC.

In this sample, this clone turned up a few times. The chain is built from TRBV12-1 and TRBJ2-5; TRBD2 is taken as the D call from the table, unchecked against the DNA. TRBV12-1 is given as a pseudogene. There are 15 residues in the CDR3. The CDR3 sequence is CASSTRLAGGETQYF. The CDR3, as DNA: TGTGCCAGCAGCACCAGACTAGCGGGTGGGGAGACCCAGTACTTC.

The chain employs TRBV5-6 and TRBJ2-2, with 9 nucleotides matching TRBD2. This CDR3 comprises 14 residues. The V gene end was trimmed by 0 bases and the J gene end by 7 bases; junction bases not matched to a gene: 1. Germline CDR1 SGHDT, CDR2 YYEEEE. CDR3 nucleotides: TGTGCCAGCAGCTTGGGACTAGCGGTCGGGGAGCTGTTTTTT. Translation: CASSLGLAVGELFF.

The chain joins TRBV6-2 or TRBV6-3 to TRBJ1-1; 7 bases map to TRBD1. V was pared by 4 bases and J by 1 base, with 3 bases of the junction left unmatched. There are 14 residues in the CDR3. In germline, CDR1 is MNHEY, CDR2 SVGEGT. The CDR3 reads CASSFRDRNTEAFF. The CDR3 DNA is TGTGCCAGCAGTTTTAGGGACAGGAACACTGAAGCTTTCTTT.